The 14 T cell receptor beta chains below all came from one sample that was sequenced in a study of cytomegalovirus exposure and HLA in healthy donors. Amplification used 60 Vbeta primers and 13 Jbeta primers. Profiled with immunoSEQ multiplex PCR; TCRdb holds only in-frame clones, not every one. Here the sample spans some 110,000 clones, approximately 78% being singletons. Sequencing used PBMCs. All receptors come from a man aged 25-45 years in good health and CMV-seropositive.

This clone was observed once. The chain joins TRBV5-6 to TRBJ2-7; maybe TRBD1 (6 bases). The CDR3 extends over 17 amino acids. V dropped 2 bases and J dropped 4 bases, with 22 bases sitting between them. The germline CDR1 and CDR2 sequences are SGHDT and YYEEEE. The CDR3 sequence is CASSFIGVGGAGYEQYV. CDR3 in DNA: TGTGCCAGCAGCTTCATCGGCGTAGGGGGAGCAGGGTACGAGCAGTACGTC.

This clone occurred a few times. The chain is built from TRBV10-1 and TRBJ2-1; D is ambiguous. The CDR3 consists of 15 residues. Trimming stripped 2 bases from V and 0 bases from J, with 8 bases between. CDR1 is WNHNN and CDR2 is SYGVQD in the germline V gene (reference sequence). DNA of the CDR3: TGCGCCAGCAGTGAGGGGCTTAACTCCTACAATGAGCAGTTCTTC. Protein product: CASSEGLNSYNEQFF.

The V call is TRBV27, the J call TRBJ1-4, with 7 bases lining up with TRBD1. This CDR3 contains 15 residues. V was pared by 5 bases and J by 2 bases, with 5 bases of the junction left unmatched. Germline V gives CDR1 MNHEY, CDR2 SMNVEV (reference sequence). The CDR3 protein is CASSPRQGTNEKLFF. The CDR3 nucleotides are TGTGCCAGCAGTCCCAGACAGGGCACTAATGAAAAACTGTTTTTT.

This clone was observed a handful of times. The chain couples TRBV6-1 to TRBJ1-5, with 7 bases aligning to TRBD1. The germline V gene has CDR1 MNHNS and CDR2 SASEGT. V shed 7 bases and J 9 bases; nucleotides not matched to a gene: 9. The CDR3 length is 13 residues. CDR3 sequence reads: CASTRQGRGPQHF. DNA of the CDR3: TGTGCCAGCACTCGACAGGGCAGGGGGCCCCAGCATTTT.

The J gene is TRBJ1-2, the V gene TRBV5-4, with unresolved D. In germline, CDR1 is SGHNT, CDR2 YYREEE (reference sequence). This CDR3 has 13 residues. V was trimmed by 5 bases and J by 2 bases, leaving 10 bases between them. CDR3 residues: CASRYGGNYGYTF. The DNA of the CDR3 is TGTGCCAGCAGATACGGAGGGAACTATGGCTACACCTTC.

This clone was observed a single time. CDR3 sequence: CASSSYSGGGVEQYF. Written as DNA, the CDR3 is TGTGCCAGCAGCTCCTACTCTGGCGGGGGCGTGGAGCAGTACTTC. This chain joins TRBV5-8 and TRBJ2-7, with D perhaps matching TRBD2 (7 bases). The CDR3 consists of 15 residues. Germline values: CDR1 SGHTS, CDR2 YDEGEE. Trimming removed 3 bases at V and 7 bases at J, with 20 bases between.

V and J are TRBV28 and TRBJ1-2, with 8 nucleotides matching TRBD1. The V and J ends lost 4 bases and 4 bases, in that order; junction bases with no gene match: 2. Germline-derived CDR1 and CDR2 are MDHEN and SYDVKM. The CDR3 has 13 amino acids. CDR3 DNA: TGTGCCAGCAGTTCCGACAGGGGCTATGGCTACACCTTC. Protein: CASSSDRGYGYTF.

This rearrangement joins TRBV7-9 to TRBJ2-2; 12 bases align to TRBD2. V gave up 5 bases and J gave up 7 bases; unmatched junction bases: 8. Germline V gene lookup returns CDR1 SEHNR and CDR2 FQNEAQ (reference sequence). The CDR3 sequence is 16 residues long. The CDR3 spells CASSQTSGRRGGELFF. CDR3 sequence (DNA): TGTGCCAGCAGCCAGACTAGCGGGAGACGGGGCGGGGAGCTGTTTTTT.

The gene calls are TRBV18 and TRBJ2-3; 8 positions match TRBD1. V lost 4 bases to trimming and J lost 0 bases; unmatched junction nucleotides: 9. The germline gives CDR1 KGHSH, CDR2 LQKENI. This CDR3 spans 17 amino acids. Here the CDR3 reads CASSRATGVYSTDTQYF. The CDR3 bases are TGTGCCAGCTCACGTGCGACAGGGGTTTATAGCACAGATACGCAGTATTTT.

The J gene is TRBJ2-1, the V gene TRBV11-1; 7 bases map to TRBD1. Germline V gene lookup returns CDR1 SGHAT and CDR2 FQDESV (reference sequence). The CDR3 extends over 14 amino acids. Trimming took 6 bases from V and 9 from J; bases not matched to a gene: 11. CDR3 DNA: TGTGCCAGCAGTCCTATCACGACAGGGCTTGAGCAGTTCTTC. This encodes CASSPITTGLEQFF.

This clone was recorded once. The rearrangement uses TRBV9 and TRBJ1-2, with 7 bases fitting TRBD1. CDR1 is SGDLS and CDR2 is YYNGEE in the germline V gene. The CDR3 length is 12 residues. After removal of 4 bases from V and 7 bases from J, the junction contained 4 bases not matched to a gene. The CDR3 loop reads CASSPTGSGYTF. CDR3 in DNA: TGTGCCAGCAGCCCGACAGGGTCTGGCTACACCTTC.

The rearrangement joins TRBV10-1 to TRBJ2-7, with D unresolved. CDR1 WNHNN and CDR2 SYGVQD come from the germline V gene (reference sequence). This CDR3 contains 14 residues. V gave up 3 bases and J gave up 3 bases, with 12 bases separating them. In DNA form, the CDR3 reads TGCGCCAGCAGTGATACGGGTTCAAGCTACGAGCAGTACTTC. Its protein is CASSDTGSSYEQYF.

The V and J genes are TRBV4-1 and TRBJ1-2; D is unclear. Trimming stripped 1 base from V and 2 bases from J, with 11 bases between. The CDR3 contains 15 residues. Germline V CDR1 and CDR2: MGHRA, YSYEKL. CDR3: CASSQAVFLNYGYTF. CDR3 coding DNA: TGCGCCAGCAGCCAAGCGGTTTTCCTAAACTATGGCTACACCTTC.

This clone was seen just once. For the CDR3, the DNA is TGCGCCAGCAGCTTGGGGCAGGGGGCGAACACTGAAGCTTTCTTT. It translates to CASSLGQGANTEAFF. The genes are TRBV5-1 and TRBJ1-1; 8 bases are shared with TRBD1. The CDR3 runs 15 residues. Germline V CDR1 and CDR2: SGHRS, YFSETQ. V was clipped by 0 bases and J by 1 base; unmatched bases: 2.